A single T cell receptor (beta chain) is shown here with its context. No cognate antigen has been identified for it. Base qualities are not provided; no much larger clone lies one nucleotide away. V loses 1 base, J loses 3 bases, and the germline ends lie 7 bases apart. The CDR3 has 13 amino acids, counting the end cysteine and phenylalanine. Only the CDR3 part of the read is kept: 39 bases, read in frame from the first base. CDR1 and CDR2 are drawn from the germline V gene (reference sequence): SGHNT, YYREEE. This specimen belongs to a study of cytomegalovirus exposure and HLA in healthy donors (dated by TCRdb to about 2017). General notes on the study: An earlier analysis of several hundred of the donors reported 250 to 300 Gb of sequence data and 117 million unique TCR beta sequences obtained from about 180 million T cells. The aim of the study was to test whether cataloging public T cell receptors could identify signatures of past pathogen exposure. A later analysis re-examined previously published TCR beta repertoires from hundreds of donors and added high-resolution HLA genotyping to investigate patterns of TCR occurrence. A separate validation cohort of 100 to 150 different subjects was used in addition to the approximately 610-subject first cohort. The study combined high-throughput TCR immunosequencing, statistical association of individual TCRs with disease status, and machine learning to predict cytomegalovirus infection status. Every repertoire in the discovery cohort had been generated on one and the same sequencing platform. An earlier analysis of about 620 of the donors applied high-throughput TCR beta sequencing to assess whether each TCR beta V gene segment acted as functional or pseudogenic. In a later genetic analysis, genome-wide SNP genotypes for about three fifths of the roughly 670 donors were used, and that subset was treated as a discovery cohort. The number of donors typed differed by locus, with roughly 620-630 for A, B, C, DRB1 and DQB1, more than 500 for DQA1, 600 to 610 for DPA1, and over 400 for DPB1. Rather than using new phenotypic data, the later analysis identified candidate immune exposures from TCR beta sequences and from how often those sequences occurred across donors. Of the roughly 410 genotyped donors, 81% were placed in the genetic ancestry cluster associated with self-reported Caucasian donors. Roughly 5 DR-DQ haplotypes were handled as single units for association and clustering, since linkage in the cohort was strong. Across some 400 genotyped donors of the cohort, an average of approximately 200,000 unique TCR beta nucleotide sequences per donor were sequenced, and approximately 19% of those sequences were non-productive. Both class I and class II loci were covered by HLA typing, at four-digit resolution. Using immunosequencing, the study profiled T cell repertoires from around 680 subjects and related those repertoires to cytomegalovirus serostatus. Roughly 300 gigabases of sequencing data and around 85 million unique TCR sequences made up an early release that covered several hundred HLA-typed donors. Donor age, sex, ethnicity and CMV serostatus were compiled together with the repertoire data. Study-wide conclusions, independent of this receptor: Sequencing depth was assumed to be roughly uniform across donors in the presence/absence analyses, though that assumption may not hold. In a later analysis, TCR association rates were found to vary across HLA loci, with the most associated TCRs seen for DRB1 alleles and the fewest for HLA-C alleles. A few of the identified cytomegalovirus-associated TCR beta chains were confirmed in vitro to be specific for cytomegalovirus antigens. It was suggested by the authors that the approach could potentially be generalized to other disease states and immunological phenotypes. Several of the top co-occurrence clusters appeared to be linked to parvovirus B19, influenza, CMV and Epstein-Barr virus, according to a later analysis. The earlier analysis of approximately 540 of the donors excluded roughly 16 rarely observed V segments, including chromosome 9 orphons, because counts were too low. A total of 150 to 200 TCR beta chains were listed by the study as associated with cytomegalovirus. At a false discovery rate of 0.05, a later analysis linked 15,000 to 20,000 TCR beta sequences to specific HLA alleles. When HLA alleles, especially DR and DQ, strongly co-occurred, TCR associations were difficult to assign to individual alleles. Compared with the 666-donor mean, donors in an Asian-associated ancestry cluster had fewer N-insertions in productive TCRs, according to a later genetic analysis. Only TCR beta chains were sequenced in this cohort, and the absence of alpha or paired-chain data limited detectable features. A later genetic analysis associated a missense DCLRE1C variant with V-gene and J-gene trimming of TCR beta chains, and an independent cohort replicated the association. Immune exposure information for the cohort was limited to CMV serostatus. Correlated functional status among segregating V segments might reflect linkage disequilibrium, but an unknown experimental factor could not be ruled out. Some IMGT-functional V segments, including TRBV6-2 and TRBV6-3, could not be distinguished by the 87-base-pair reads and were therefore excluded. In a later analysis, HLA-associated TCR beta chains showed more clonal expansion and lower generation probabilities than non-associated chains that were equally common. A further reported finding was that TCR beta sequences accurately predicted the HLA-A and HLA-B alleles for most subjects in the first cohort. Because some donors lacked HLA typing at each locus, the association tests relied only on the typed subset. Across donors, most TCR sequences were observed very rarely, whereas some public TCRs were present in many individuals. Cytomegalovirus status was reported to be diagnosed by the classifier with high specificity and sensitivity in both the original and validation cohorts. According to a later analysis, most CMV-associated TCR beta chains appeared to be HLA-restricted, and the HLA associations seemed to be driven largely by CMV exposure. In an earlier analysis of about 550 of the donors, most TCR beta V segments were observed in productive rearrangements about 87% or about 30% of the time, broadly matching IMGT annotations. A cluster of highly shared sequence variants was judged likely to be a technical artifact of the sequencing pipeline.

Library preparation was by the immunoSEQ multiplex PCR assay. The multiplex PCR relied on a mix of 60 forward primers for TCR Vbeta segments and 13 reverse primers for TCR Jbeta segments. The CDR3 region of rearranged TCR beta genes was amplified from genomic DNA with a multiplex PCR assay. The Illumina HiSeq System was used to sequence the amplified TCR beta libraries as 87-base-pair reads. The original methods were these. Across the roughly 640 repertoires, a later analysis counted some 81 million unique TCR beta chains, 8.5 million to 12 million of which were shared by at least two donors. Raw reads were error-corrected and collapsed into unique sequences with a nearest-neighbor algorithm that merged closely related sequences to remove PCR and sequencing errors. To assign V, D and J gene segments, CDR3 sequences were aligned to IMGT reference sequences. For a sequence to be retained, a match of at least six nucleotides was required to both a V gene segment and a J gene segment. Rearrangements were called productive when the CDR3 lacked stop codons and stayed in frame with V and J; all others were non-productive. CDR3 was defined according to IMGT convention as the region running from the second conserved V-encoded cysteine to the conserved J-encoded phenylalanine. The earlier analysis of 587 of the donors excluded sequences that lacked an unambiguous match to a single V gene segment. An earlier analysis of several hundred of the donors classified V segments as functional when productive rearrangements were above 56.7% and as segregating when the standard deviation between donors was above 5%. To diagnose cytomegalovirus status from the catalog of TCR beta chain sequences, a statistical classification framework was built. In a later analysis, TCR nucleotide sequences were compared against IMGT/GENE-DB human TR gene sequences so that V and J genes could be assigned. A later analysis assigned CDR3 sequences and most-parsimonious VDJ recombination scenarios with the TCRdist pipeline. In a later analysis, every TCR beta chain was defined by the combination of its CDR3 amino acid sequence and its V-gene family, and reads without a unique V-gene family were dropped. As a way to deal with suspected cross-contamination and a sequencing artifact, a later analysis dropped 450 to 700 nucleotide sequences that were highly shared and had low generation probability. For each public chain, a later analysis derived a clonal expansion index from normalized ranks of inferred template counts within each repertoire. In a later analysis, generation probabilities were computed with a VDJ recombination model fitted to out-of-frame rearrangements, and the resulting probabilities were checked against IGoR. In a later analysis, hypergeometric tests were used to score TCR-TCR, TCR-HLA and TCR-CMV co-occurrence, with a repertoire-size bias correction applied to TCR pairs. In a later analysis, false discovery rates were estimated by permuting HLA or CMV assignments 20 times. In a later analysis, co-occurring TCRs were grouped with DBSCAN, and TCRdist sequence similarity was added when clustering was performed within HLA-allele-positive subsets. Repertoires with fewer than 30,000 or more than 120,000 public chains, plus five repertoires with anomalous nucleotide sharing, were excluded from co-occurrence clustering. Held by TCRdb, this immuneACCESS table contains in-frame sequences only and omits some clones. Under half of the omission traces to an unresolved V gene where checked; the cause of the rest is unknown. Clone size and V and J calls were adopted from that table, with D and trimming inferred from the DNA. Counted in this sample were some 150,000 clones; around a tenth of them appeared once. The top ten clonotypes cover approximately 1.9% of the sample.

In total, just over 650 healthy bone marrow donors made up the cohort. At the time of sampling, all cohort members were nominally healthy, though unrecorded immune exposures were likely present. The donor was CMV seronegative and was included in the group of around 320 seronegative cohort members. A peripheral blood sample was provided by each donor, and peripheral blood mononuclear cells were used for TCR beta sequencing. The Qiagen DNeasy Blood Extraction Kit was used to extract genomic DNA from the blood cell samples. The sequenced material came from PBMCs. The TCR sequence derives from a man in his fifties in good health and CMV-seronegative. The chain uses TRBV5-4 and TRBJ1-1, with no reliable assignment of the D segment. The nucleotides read TGTGCCAGCAGCTTGACTCTGGACACTGAAGCTTTCTTT. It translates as CASSLTLDTEAFF.